This TCR beta chain was captured by sequencing in a study of blood T cell repertoires in COVID-19. Study-level information: COVID-19 samples from acute and convalescent phases originated in the United States, Italy and Spain. Sample material is recorded as cDNA or gDNA derived from T cells, B-cell-depleted T cells, or PBMCs.

Authors' methods: It was from reference gene primer amplification that nucleated cell counts were estimated. Profiled with immunoSEQ multiplex PCR; TCRdb holds only in-frame clones, not every one. The D gene and trimming were derived from the DNA, and the V and J assignments and clone size from that table. Among roughly 200,000 clones listed, roughly 90% were seen once. V was clipped by 10 bases and J by 10 bases; unmatched bases: 8. This CDR3 has 13 amino acids. Germline CDR1 and CDR2: MNHEY and SMNVEV (reference sequence). The material sequenced was peripheral blood. The sequence came from a man aged 18 to 35 with active or convalescent COVID-19. This rearrangement joins TRBV27 to TRBJ1-6; 9 bases line up with TRBD1. DNA for the CDR3: TGTGCCACCGCTGAAGGGACAGGGTCACCCCTCCACTTT. Encoded protein: CATAEGTGSPLHF.